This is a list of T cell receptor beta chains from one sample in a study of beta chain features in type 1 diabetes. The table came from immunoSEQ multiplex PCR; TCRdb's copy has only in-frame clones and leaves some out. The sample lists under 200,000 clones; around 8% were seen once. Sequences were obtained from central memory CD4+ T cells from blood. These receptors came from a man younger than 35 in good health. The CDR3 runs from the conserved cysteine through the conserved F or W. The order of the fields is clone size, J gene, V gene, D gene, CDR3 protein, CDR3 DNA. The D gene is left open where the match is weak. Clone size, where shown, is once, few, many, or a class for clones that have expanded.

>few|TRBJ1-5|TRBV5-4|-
CASSLSFDQPQHF
TGTGCCAGCAGCTTGTCCTTCGATCAGCCCCAGCATTTT
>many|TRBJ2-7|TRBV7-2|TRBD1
CASNLDGTGVYEQYF
TGTGCCAGCAACCTCGACGGGACAGGGGTCTACGAGCAGTACTTC
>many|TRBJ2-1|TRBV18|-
CASSPGSSGNEQFF
TGTGCCAGCTCACCGGGGTCGTCGGGGAATGAGCAGTTCTTC
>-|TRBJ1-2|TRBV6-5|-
CASSPGGGYTF
TGTGCCAGCAGCCCGGGGGGTGGCTACACCTTC
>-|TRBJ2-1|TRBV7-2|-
CASSAQGYNEQFF
TGTGCCAGCAGCGCTCAGGGCTACAATGAGCAGTTCTTC
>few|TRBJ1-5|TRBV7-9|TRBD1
CASSWGQGDSNQPQHF
TGTGCCAGCAGCTGGGGACAGGGGGATAGCAATCAGCCCCAGCATTTT
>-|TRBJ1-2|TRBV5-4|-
CASTSGRGGGVYGYTF
TGTGCCAGCACCTCAGGGAGGGGCGGTGGTGTCTATGGCTACACCTTC
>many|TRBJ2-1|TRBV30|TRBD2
CAWEREGYNEQFF
TGTGCCTGGGAGCGGGAGGGTTACAATGAGCAGTTCTTC
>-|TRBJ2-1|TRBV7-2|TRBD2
CASSPPLRLAGGRNEQFF
TGTGCCAGCAGTCCCCCCCTACGACTAGCGGGAGGGAGGAATGAGCAGTTCTTC
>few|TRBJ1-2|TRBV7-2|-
CASSLGGTIGYTF
TGTGCCAGCAGCTTAGGGGGGACAATCGGCTACACCTTC
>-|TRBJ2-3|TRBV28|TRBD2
CASSLPGLAGMWADTQYF
TGTGCCAGCAGTTTACCCGGACTAGCGGGAATGTGGGCAGATACGCAGTATTTT
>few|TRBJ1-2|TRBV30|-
CAWSGTEYYGYTF
TGTGCCTGGAGTGGGACAGAGTACTATGGCTACACCTTC
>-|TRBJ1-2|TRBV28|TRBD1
CASSFGTGPYGYTF
TGTGCCAGCAGTTTCGGGACAGGACCCTATGGCTACACCTTC
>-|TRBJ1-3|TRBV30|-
CAWSEGPIYF
TGTGCCTGGAGCGAGGGCCCCATATATTTT
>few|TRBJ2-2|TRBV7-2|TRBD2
CASSYSGLVVTGELFF
TGTGCCAGCAGCTACTCGGGACTAGTGGTGACCGGGGAGCTGTTTTTT
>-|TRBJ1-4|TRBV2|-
CASRLRLVPTRNPTNEKLFF
TGTGCCAGCAGGCTAAGGTTGGTGCCCACGAGGAATCCAACTAATGAAAAACTGTTTTTT
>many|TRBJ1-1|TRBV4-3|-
CASSQVGGLNTEAFF
TGCGCCAGCAGCCAAGTCGGGGGGCTTAACACTGAAGCTTTCTTT
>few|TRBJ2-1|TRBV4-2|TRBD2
CASSRSGLAGYNEQFF
TGTGCCAGCAGCCGATCGGGACTAGCGGGCTACAATGAGCAGTTCTTC
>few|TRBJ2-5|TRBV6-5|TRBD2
CASSYSVRGGTPQYF
TGTGCCAGCAGTTACTCCGTCCGGGGGGGGACCCCCCAGTACTTC
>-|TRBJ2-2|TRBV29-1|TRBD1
CSAQGAGTGELFF
TGCAGCGCACAGGGGGCGGGTACCGGGGAGCTGTTTTTT
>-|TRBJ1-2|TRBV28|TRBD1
CASSLDRGGYTF
TGTGCCAGCAGTTTGGACAGGGGGGGCTACACCTTC
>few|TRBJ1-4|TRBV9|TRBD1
CASSPGQGAPTNEKLFF
TGTGCCAGCAGCCCCGGACAGGGGGCTCCAACTAATGAAAAACTGTTTTTT
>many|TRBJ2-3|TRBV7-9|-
CASSFPEQSTDTQYF
TGTGCCAGCAGCTTTCCCGAACAGAGCACAGATACGCAGTATTTT
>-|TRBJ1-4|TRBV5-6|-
CASSSGLADEKLFF
TGTGCCAGCAGCTCGGGACTGGCGGATGAAAAACTGTTTTTT
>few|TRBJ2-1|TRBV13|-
CASSPILGRNEQFF
TGTGCCAGCAGCCCGATTTTAGGGAGGAATGAGCAGTTCTTC
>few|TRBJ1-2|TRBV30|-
CAWSVLYGYTF
TGTGCCTGGAGTGTACTCTATGGCTACACCTTC
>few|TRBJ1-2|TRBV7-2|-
CASSAETGYSGYTF
TGTGCCAGCAGCGCCGAAACAGGGTACTCTGGCTACACCTTC
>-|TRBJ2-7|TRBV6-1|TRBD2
CASGGSGTDEQYF
TGTGCCAGCGGGGGTAGCGGGACCGACGAGCAGTACTTC
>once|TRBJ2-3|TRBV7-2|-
CASRLQTDTQYF
TGTGCCAGCAGACTACAAACAGATACGCAGTATTTT
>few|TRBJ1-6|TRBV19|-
CASSNPPRQGINSPLHF
TGTGCCAGTAGTAACCCACCCAGGCAGGGGATCAATTCACCCCTCCACTTT
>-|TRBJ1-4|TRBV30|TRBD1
CAWSPRTGFYEKLFF
TGTGCCTGGAGTCCCCGGACAGGGTTTTATGAAAAACTGTTTTTT
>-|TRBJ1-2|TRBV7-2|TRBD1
CASSKDRATYGYTF
TGTGCCAGCAGCAAAGACAGGGCTACCTATGGCTACACCTTC
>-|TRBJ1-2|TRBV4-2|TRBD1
CASSWDRSYYGYTF
TGTGCCAGCAGCTGGGACAGGAGCTACTATGGCTACACCTTC